This is a list of T cell receptor beta chains from one sample in a study of blood T cell repertoires in COVID-19. Using immunoSEQ multiplex PCR, the repertoire was profiled, and TCRdb retains in-frame clones only, with some absent. The sample yields about 300,000 clones, around 88% seen once. What was sequenced was peripheral blood. Every receptor here comes from a woman aged 25-40 years who had recovered from COVID-19. Both conserved end residues are trimmed from each CDR3.

j_gene,v_gene,len,CDR3aa
TRBJ1-3,TRBV9,14,ASSVANQGPGNTIY
TRBJ1-6,TRBV6-5,10,ASSPSAASLH
TRBJ2-7,TRBV9,11,ASSVGGGSEQY
TRBJ2-3,TRBV20-1,14,SASLYGAIYTDTQY
TRBJ2-1,TRBV5-4,14,ASSPKTSGVNNEQF
TRBJ2-5,TRBV5-1,11,ASHPGGRETQY
TRBJ2-7,TRBV10-3,11,AIADSPEDEQY
TRBJ2-6,TRBV29-1,14,SVVGSRSSGANVLT
TRBJ2-2,TRBV5-1,13,ASSLDSGYTGELF
TRBJ2-7,TRBV23-1,15,ASSQREEQGENYEQY
TRBJ2-5,TRBV24-1,13,ATSDPQGFRETQY
TRBJ1-1,TRBV9,11,ASSASTGTEAF
TRBJ2-1,TRBV4-3,15,ASSHKSRDRPYNEQF
TRBJ1-3,TRBV7-9,13,ASSLAGEFGNTIY
TRBJ2-1,TRBV7-3,11,ASSPTGLDEQF
TRBJ1-2,TRBV5-8,14,ASSLRGQGERRGYT
TRBJ1-4,TRBV27,12,ASSLRDSNEKLF
TRBJ2-3,TRBV6-5,12,ASKPGGAADTQY
TRBJ1-5,TRBV20-1,10,SASFGDQPQH
TRBJ1-1,TRBV9,13,ASSVGGGVGTEAF
TRBJ1-1,TRBV12-3/TRBV12-4,10,ASSFYSQGAF
TRBJ1-2,TRBV3-1/TRBV3-2,13,ASSHGEGYNYGYT
TRBJ1-3,TRBV28,13,ASSLLTGGGNTIY
TRBJ2-1,TRBV19,13,AKNKRGGQYNEQF
TRBJ2-3,TRBV11-2,14,ASSSRTSGGADTQY
TRBJ1-6,TRBV4-3,14,ASSQGAGGNNSPLH
TRBJ1-1,TRBV5-1,14,ASSLVLGQHYTEAF
TRBJ2-1,TRBV7-3,12,ASSSRTVYNEQF